Presented here are 32 T cell receptor beta chains from one specimen sequenced in a study of OX40 agonist ivuxolimab in advanced cancers. Method: immunoSEQ multiplex PCR; TCRdb's copy keeps in-frame clones and lacks some. The sample includes 80,000 to 85,000 clones, approximately 86% seen only once; the top ten take 6.5%. Sequences were derived from CD4+ or CD8+ T cells sorted from blood, sampled in a trial of the OX40 agonist ivuxolimab. These TCRs come from an adult with an advanced solid tumor such as melanoma, head and neck, liver or kidney cancer.

This rearrangement joins TRBV4-2 to TRBJ2-7; D possibly uses TRBD1 or TRBD2 (5 bases each). The V end lost 0 bases, the J end lost 2 bases, and 11 bases lay between the germline ends. The CDR3 is made up of 15 amino acids. Germline CDR1 and CDR2: LGHNA and YNFKEQ. The CDR3 coding sequence is TGTGCCAGCAGCCAAGAGGTGGGACGGACCTACGAGCAGTACTTC. It yields the protein CASSQEVGRTYEQYF.

Note on this clone: A read error may produce the germline difference seen at one junction end. The genes are TRBV6-1 and TRBJ2-1; D is unclear. Germline lookup yields CDR1 MNHNS and CDR2 SASEGT. The CDR3 runs to 18 residues. The CDR3: CAISEHVIGPSSYNEQFF. As DNA, the CDR3 is TGTGCCATCAGTGAGCATGTTATCGGCCCCAGCTCCTACAATGAGCAGTTCTTC.

The chain couples TRBV19 to TRBJ1-3, with D uncertain. The germline CDR1 and CDR2 sequences are LNHDA and SQIVND (reference sequence). Trimming took off 1 base at V and 7 bases at J, with 11 bases between the two ends. The CDR3 spans 14 residues. The chain's CDR3 is CASSIGRGLNTIYF. The CDR3, as DNA: TGTGCCAGTAGTATAGGGCGGGGTCTGAACACCATATATTTT.

CDR3 in amino acids: CASSQDLGGSEAFF. In nucleotides, the CDR3 is TGTGCCAGCAGCCAAGATTTGGGAGGGTCTGAAGCTTTCTTT. The genes are TRBV14 and TRBJ1-1; no firm D call. This CDR3 is built from 14 residues. Germline CDR1 reads SGHDN; CDR2 reads FVKESK. Between the trimmed V and J ends, which lost 0 bases and 6 bases, there was a span of 11 bases.

V is TRBV30 and J is TRBJ1-5; TRBD1 might be the D (5 bases). The V and J ends lost 1 base and 7 bases respectively, with 17 bases between them. The CDR3 spans 15 residues. Germline values: CDR1 GTSNPN, CDR2 SVGIG (reference sequence). The CDR3 region is CAWSDFGGAGQPQHF. The CDR3 DNA follows: TGTGCCTGGAGTGACTTCGGGGGAGCAGGGCAGCCCCAGCATTTT. Based on the CDR3 plus reference TRBV30 and TRBJ1-5, the full variable domain is SQTIHQWPATLVQPVGSPLSLECTVEGTSNPNLYWYRQAAGRGLQLLFYSVGIGQISSEVPQNLSASRPQDRQFILSSKKLLLSDSGFYLCAWSDFGGAGQPQHFGDGTRLSIL.

The rearrangement uses TRBV9 and TRBJ2-5; D unresolved. The CDR3 contains 14 residues. V was shortened by 1 base and J by 2 bases, with 9 bases between the two germline ends. CDR1 is SGDLS, CDR2 YYNGEE, per germline. CDR3 amino acids: CASSVTVGQETQYF. The CDR3 bases are TGTGCCAGCAGCGTAACTGTAGGTCAAGAGACCCAGTACTTC.

The rearrangement links TRBV20-1 to TRBJ2-4, with a weak D call TRBD2 (5 bases). The length of the CDR3 is 11 residues. Germline lookup yields CDR1 DFQATT and CDR2 SNEGSKA (reference sequence). The germline V and J ends were trimmed by 5 bases and 6 bases, with 8 bases remaining between them. Here the CDR3 reads CSASRGNIQYF. The CDR3, as DNA: TGCAGTGCTTCTCGGGGAAACATTCAGTACTTC.

V is TRBV4-3 and J is TRBJ1-1, with D possibly being TRBD1 (5 bases). Per germline, CDR1 LGHNA and CDR2 YSLEER. Between the trimmed V and J ends, which lost 2 bases and 1 base, there was a span of 5 bases. This CDR3 has 13 amino acids. CDR3 amino acids: CASSQRGNTEAFF. The DNA for the CDR3 is TGCGCCAGCAGCCAAAGGGGGAACACTGAAGCTTTCTTT.

This clone has more than one count but fewer than ten. The genes are TRBV30 and TRBJ1-2, with 7 bases matching TRBD1. Unmatched junction bases numbered 4, after V lost 5 bases and J lost 7 bases. The V gene's germline CDR1 is GTSNPN and CDR2 SVGIG (reference sequence). This CDR3 comprises 11 residues. CDR3 region: CAWGQAVGYTF. CDR3 nucleotides: TGTGCCTGGGGACAGGCGGTTGGCTACACCTTC.

The J gene is TRBJ1-3, the V gene TRBV7-2; D not resolved. From germline, CDR1 is SGHTA and CDR2 FQGNSA. The CDR3 totals 13 residues. Trimming pared 3 bases from V and 0 bases from J, leaving 3 bases between. This CDR3 is CASSFLSGNTIYF. In DNA form, the CDR3 reads TGTGCCAGCAGCTTTCTCTCTGGAAACACCATATATTTT.

The rearrangement joins TRBV29-1 to TRBJ2-2; D is ambiguous. Between the trimmed V and J ends, which lost 5 bases and 6 bases, there was a span of 19 bases. Germline-derived CDR1 and CDR2 are SQVTM and ANQGSEA. The CDR3 has 15 residues. The CDR3 sequence is CSVSEYPFGAGELFF. CDR3 bases: TGCAGCGTTTCGGAGTATCCCTTTGGGGCCGGGGAGCTGTTTTTT.

The rearrangement joins TRBV7-9 to TRBJ1-2; 11 nucleotides match TRBD1. In germline, CDR1 is SEHNR, CDR2 FQNEAQ (reference sequence). CDR3 length: 15 amino acids. The J segment lost 1 base and the V segment lost 5 bases, leaving 3 bases of the junction unmatched. CDR3 in DNA: TGTGCCAGCAGCCCGGGACAGGGGGATAACTATGGCTACACCTTC. Amino acids: CASSPGQGDNYGYTF.

The gene calls are TRBV9 and TRBJ2-7, with TRBD1 matching 8 bases. J lost 2 bases, V lost 4 bases, and 11 bases had no gene match. The CDR3 length is 16 residues. Germline assignment: CDR1 SGDLS and CDR2 YYNGEE. CDR3 loop: CASSRLGQGSTYEQYF. In nucleotides, the CDR3 is TGTGCCAGCAGCCGACTCGGACAGGGATCTACCTACGAGCAGTACTTC.

This rearrangement joins TRBV21-1 to TRBJ1-2. TRBV21-1 is termed a pseudogene. The CDR3 is 15 residues long. The CDR3 reads CASSKDERSNYGYTF. The CDR3 region has the DNA TGTGCCAGCAGCAAAGACGAGAGATCTAACTATGGCTACACCTTC.

The rearrangement links TRBV7-2 to TRBJ2-1; D gene ambiguous. There are 13 residues in the CDR3. V was shortened by 5 bases and J by 0 bases, with 5 bases between the two germline ends. The germline CDR1 and CDR2 sequences are SGHTA and FQGNSA. The CDR3 sequence is CASSKASYNEQFF. Here the CDR3 DNA reads TGTGCCAGCAGCAAAGCCTCCTACAATGAGCAGTTCTTC.

The rearrangement joins TRBV11-2 to TRBJ2-1; 8 nucleotides match TRBD1. The trim removed 5 bases at V and 3 bases at J, leaving 9 bases unmatched. Germline loops: CDR1 SGHAT, CDR2 FQNNGV. This CDR3 comprises 16 residues. CDR3 in amino acids: CASSPRQGMSYNEQFF. The CDR3 DNA sequence: TGTGCCAGCAGCCCACGACAGGGGATGAGCTACAATGAGCAGTTCTTC. Based on the CDR3 plus reference TRBV11-2 and TRBJ2-1, the full variable domain is EAGVAQSPRYKIIEKRQSVAFWCNPISGHATLYWYQQILGQGPKLLIQFQNNGVVDDSQLPKDRFSAERLKGVDSTLKIQPAKLEDSAVYLCASSPRQGMSYNEQFFGPGTRLTVL.

The V gene is TRBV5-1, the J gene TRBJ1-4, with 7 bases aligning to TRBD1. The length of the CDR3 is 13 residues. CDR1 and CDR2 from the germline V gene are SGHRS and YFSETQ. The J segment lost 8 bases and the V segment lost 2 bases, leaving 3 bases of the junction unmatched. CDR3 protein: CASSFARGEKLFF. The DNA for the CDR3 is TGCGCCAGCAGCTTCGCCAGGGGGGAAAAACTGTTTTTT.

The chain links TRBV4-1 to TRBJ2-1; D remains ambiguous. CDR3 length equals 16 residues. Trimming shortened V by 0 bases and J by 8 bases, and 17 bases separated the two germline ends. CDR1 MGHRA and CDR2 YSYEKL come from the germline V gene. CDR3 DNA sequence: TGCGCCAGCAGCCAAGAATCCTCAGCCCCCCGGGATGAGCAGTTCTTC. This codes for CASSQESSAPRDEQFF.

As concerns this clone: This CDR3 is also generated by other DNA sequences in the sample. V usage is TRBV18 and J usage is TRBJ2-3; no clear D. The CDR3 is made up of 12 amino acids. Trimming left V 2 bases short and J 0 bases short, with 0 bases between. CDR1 is KGHSH and CDR2 is LQKENI in the germline V gene. The CDR3 loop is CASSPSTDTQYF. Written as DNA, the CDR3 is TGTGCCAGCTCACCAAGCACAGATACGCAGTATTTT.

The chain combines TRBV18 with TRBJ2-7, with 9 bases that match TRBD1. Germline V gene lookup returns CDR1 KGHSH and CDR2 LQKENI. J lost 2 bases, V lost 8 bases, and 1 base had no gene match. The CDR3 covers 12 residues. In DNA form, the CDR3 reads TGTGCCAGCGGGGACAGGGCCTACGAGCAGTACTTC. Protein sequence: CASGDRAYEQYF.

This sequence joins TRBV28 and TRBJ2-7; possibly TRBD1 for D (6 bases). The CDR3 loop spans 13 amino acids. CDR1 MDHEN and CDR2 SYDVKM come from the germline V gene. Trimming shortened V by 5 bases and J by 7 bases, and 15 bases separated the two germline ends. CDR3 DNA sequence: TGTGCCAGCAGTCCGCCGGGACAAAGGGAGCAGTACTTC. This translates into CASSPPGQREQYF.

The chain joins TRBV28 to TRBJ1-1, with TRBD1 matching over 10 bases. Per the germline V gene, CDR1 is MDHEN and CDR2 is SYDVKM. After removal of 6 bases from V and 6 bases from J, the junction contained 13 bases not matched to a gene. This CDR3 region has 16 residues. CDR3 in DNA: TGTGCCAGCAGCTCACCCTCGACAGGGGGCCGTGCTGAAGCTTTCTTT. Translated, it gives CASSSPSTGGRAEAFF.

The chain uses TRBV6-5 and TRBJ2-3, with 7 bases lining up with TRBD1. J lost 1 base, V lost 6 bases, and 7 bases had no gene match. Germline V gene data show CDR1 as MNHEY and CDR2 as SVGAGI. The CDR3 runs 15 residues. CDR3 residues: CASSRQGKGTDTQYF. The CDR3 coding sequence is TGTGCCAGCAGCCGACAGGGCAAAGGCACAGATACGCAGTATTTT.

The V call is TRBV19, the J call TRBJ2-3, with D hard to call. CDR1 LNHDA and CDR2 SQIVND come from the germline V gene (reference sequence). The CDR3 has 13 amino acids. Trimming left V 3 bases short and J 6 bases short, with 10 bases between. CDR3 DNA sequence: TGTGCCAGTAGTATTTATTCTAGGGATACGCAGTATTTT. Encoded protein: CASSIYSRDTQYF.

J is TRBJ1-1 and V is TRBV18; D unclear. CDR1 and CDR2 (germline): KGHSH, LQKENI. The V end lost 3 bases, the J end lost 1 base, and 6 bases lay between the germline ends. The CDR3 is made up of 13 amino acids. The CDR3 DNA reads TGTGCCAGCTCACCGTCACAGAACACTGAAGCTTTCTTT. This sequence encodes CASSPSQNTEAFF.

The rearrangement joins TRBV18 to TRBJ1-1; 9 positions match TRBD1. V gave up 5 bases and J gave up 1 base; unmatched junction bases: 5. The germline V gene encodes CDR1 KGHSH and CDR2 LQKENI. This CDR3 is 15 amino acids long. This chain's CDR3 is CASSSTGGTNTEAFF. CDR3 sequence (DNA): TGTGCCAGCTCATCGACAGGGGGGACGAACACTGAAGCTTTCTTT.

The table lists this clone with a few counts. The rearrangement links TRBV5-1 to TRBJ2-1; D not resolved. Trimming shortened V by 1 base and J by 5 bases, and 1 base separated the two germline ends. This CDR3 has 11 amino acids. Germline lookup yields CDR1 SGHRS and CDR2 YFSETQ. CDR3 bases: TGCGCCAGCAGCTTGAACAATGAGCAGTTCTTC. It specifies CASSLNNEQFF. Filled out from reference TRBV5-1 and TRBJ2-1, the complete variable domain reads KAGVTQTPRYLIKTRGQQVTLSCSPISGHRSVSWYQQTPGQGLQFLFEYFSETQRNKGNFPGRFSGRQFSNSRSEMNVSTLELGDSALYLCASSLNNEQFFGPGTRLTVL.

The genes are TRBV29-1 and TRBJ2-1; 10 bases are a match to TRBD2. The junction had 7 bases not matched to a gene; V was cut back by 3 bases and J by 8 bases. The CDR3 totals 14 residues. From germline, CDR1 is SQVTM and CDR2 ANQGSEA. CDR3: CSVDKREGRDEQFF. The CDR3 region has the DNA TGCAGCGTTGACAAGCGGGAGGGCCGGGATGAGCAGTTCTTC.

This clone was counted only a few times. This sample includes further DNA sequences coding for the same CDR3. J is TRBJ1-1 and V is TRBV9; D not resolved. V lost 0 bases, J lost 4 bases, and 7 bases lay in between. The CDR3 loop spans 13 amino acids. The germline gives CDR1 SGDLS, CDR2 YYNGEE. CDR3 amino acids: CASSVGGSTEAFF. CDR3 DNA: TGTGCCAGCAGCGTAGGAGGGAGCACTGAAGCTTTCTTT.

This chain links TRBV7-3 with TRBJ2-3; D unresolved. V was clipped by 4 bases and J by 0 bases, with 8 bases between them. CDR3 length: 14 residues. Germline assignment: CDR1 SGHTA and CDR2 FQGTGA. CDR3: CASSSLGSTDTQYF. The CDR3 coding sequence is TGTGCCAGCAGCTCCTTGGGTAGCACAGATACGCAGTATTTT.

The CDR3 spells CASSLDQWDTEAFF. The CDR3 bases are TGTGCCAGCAGCCTAGATCAGTGGGACACTGAAGCTTTCTTT. This sequence joins TRBV7-3 and TRBJ1-1, with D hard to call. This CDR3 has 14 amino acids. V was trimmed by 5 bases and J by 3 bases, leaving 13 bases between them. Per germline, CDR1 SGHTA and CDR2 FQGTGA.

V usage is TRBV29-1 and J usage is TRBJ2-7, with D hard to call. Trimming stripped 8 bases from V and 2 bases from J, with 16 bases between. The germline V gene has CDR1 SQVTM and CDR2 ANQGSEA. The CDR3 has 13 amino acids. The CDR3 DNA is TGCAGCTCGACACTTGCAGCCGCCTACGAGCAGTACTTC. It yields the protein CSSTLAAAYEQYF.